This T cell receptor beta chain was profiled in a study of cytomegalovirus exposure and HLA in healthy donors. Researchers ran the PCR with 60 Vbeta and 13 Jbeta primers. Only in-frame clones appear in the TCRdb table, and some are missing; sequencing was by immunoSEQ multiplex PCR. The sample has about 190,000 clones, just under 80% seen once. The CDR3 contains 18 residues. V was pared by 1 base and J by 2 bases, with 11 bases of the junction left unmatched. CDR1 is MGHRA and CDR2 is YSYEKL in the germline V gene. This sequence joins TRBV4-1 and TRBJ2-3; TRBD2 agrees at 8 bases. The source material was PBMCs. The receptor was isolated from a young woman in good health and CMV-seropositive. DNA for the CDR3: TGCGCCAGCAGCCAAGGAGGAGATAGCGGGGAACACACAGATACGCAGTATTTT. Translated: CASSQGGDSGEHTDTQYF.